A single sample is the source of the 9 T cell receptor beta chains below, sequenced in a study of blood T cell repertoires in COVID-19. The method was immunoSEQ multiplex PCR; TCRdb's version includes in-frame clones alone and lacks a portion of them. The repertoire has fewer than 200,000 clones, roughly 70% of them found once; the top ten carry about 3%. Material: peripheral blood. These receptor sequences come from an elderly woman with acute or convalescent COVID-19.

The gene calls are TRBV30 and TRBJ1-5, with unresolved D. CDR3 size: 11 residues. Trimming cost V 5 bases and J 7 bases, with 9 bases left between them. The V gene's germline CDR1 is GTSNPN and CDR2 SVGIG (reference sequence). The DNA for the CDR3 is TGTGCCTGGGGCGGAGGACAGCCCCAGCATTTT. Its protein product is CAWGGGQPQHF.

The chain recombines TRBV6-6 with TRBJ2-3, with 11 positions matching TRBD1. CDR3 size: 16 residues. CDR1 is MNHNY and CDR2 is SVGAGI in the germline V gene (reference sequence). Trimming took 5 bases from V and 2 from J; bases not matched to a gene: 6. The CDR3 bases are TGTGCCAGCAGTCCCGGACAGGGGGCGATCACAGATACGCAGTATTTT. This codes for CASSPGQGAITDTQYF.

This clone was found a few times. CDR3: CASSESGRGAYYEQYF. For the CDR3, the DNA is TGTGCCAGCAGCGAGTCGGGGAGGGGGGCATACTACGAGCAGTACTTC. The chain couples TRBV11-2 to TRBJ2-7; D is possibly TRBD2 (7 bases). CDR3 length: 16 residues. The germline V gene encodes CDR1 SGHAT and CDR2 FQNNGV. Trimming removed 5 bases at V and 3 bases at J, with 20 bases between.

The chain carries TRBV6-2 or TRBV6-3 and TRBJ2-5; 7 nucleotides agree with TRBD2. This CDR3 comprises 15 residues. The germline V gene has CDR1 MNHEY and CDR2 SVGEGT. V gave up 5 bases and J gave up 0 bases; unmatched junction bases: 6. The CDR3 coding sequence is TGTGCCAGCAGTCCGGTGGGGGGGAACCAAGAGACCCAGTACTTC. Translation gives CASSPVGGNQETQYF.

This clone was detected only once. V and J are TRBV4-2 and TRBJ1-3; a possible D gene is TRBD1 (5 bases). The CDR3 length is 16 residues. V was shortened by 1 base and J by 3 bases, with 13 bases between the two germline ends. Germline V gene sequence: CDR1 LGHNA, CDR2 YNFKEQ. CDR3 protein: CASSQGGTLGGNTIYF. CDR3 DNA sequence: TGTGCCAGCAGCCAAGGAGGGACTTTGGGTGGAAACACCATATATTTT.

This clone came up once. V is TRBV15 and J is TRBJ2-7; D is possibly TRBD1 (5 bases). Germline V lookup: CDR1 LNHNV, CDR2 YYDKDF (reference sequence). The V and J ends lost 5 bases and 2 bases respectively, with 10 bases between them. The CDR3 contains 13 residues. The CDR3 is CATSSRATYEQYF. CDR3 coding DNA: TGTGCCACCAGCTCCAGGGCCACCTACGAGCAGTACTTC.

The chain has TRBV10-3 and TRBJ2-1; 9 bases line up with TRBD2. From germline, CDR1 is ENHRY and CDR2 SYGVKD. V dropped 11 bases and J dropped 6; count of bases not matched to a gene: 11. This CDR3 is 14 amino acids long. DNA for the CDR3: TGTGCCCTAAGTGCGGGAGGGCCCTCCAATGAGCAGTTCTTC. This sequence encodes CALSAGGPSNEQFF.

The chain's CDR3 is CASKIQGAGGVEQFF. The CDR3 DNA reads as TGTGCCAGCAAAATACAAGGCGCGGGGGGCGTTGAGCAGTTCTTC. The chain couples TRBV5-8 to TRBJ2-1, with 8 positions matching TRBD2. V gave up 6 bases and J gave up 9 bases; unmatched junction bases: 14. This CDR3 comprises 15 residues. From germline, CDR1 is SGHTS and CDR2 YDEGEE.

V usage is TRBV6-2 or TRBV6-3 and J usage is TRBJ2-7; D gene ambiguous. Trimming pared 2 bases from V and 0 bases from J, leaving 8 bases between. This CDR3 comprises 14 residues. The germline V gene has CDR1 MNHEY and CDR2 SVGEGT. CDR3 amino acids: CASSYMGFSYEQYF. DNA for the CDR3: TGTGCCAGCAGTTACATGGGCTTCTCCTACGAGCAGTACTTC.